Shown below are 27 T cell receptor beta chains from a single sample sequenced in a study of monozygotic twins with inflammatory bowel disease. TCRdb reprocessed the 5' RACE reads and reports one entry per CDR3 protein, with no DNA. The table for this sample gives 150,000 to 200,000 distinct CDR3 sequences. Sequenced: blood. The receptors here all came from a human donor with ulcerative colitis or Crohn's disease, or a healthy co-twin of an affected twin (not recorded which).

This chain joins TRBV20-1 and TRBJ2-7; the TCRdb D gene call, TRBD1, has no DNA to confirm it. The CDR3 runs to 15 residues. Germline V CDR1 and CDR2: DFQATT, SNEGSKA (reference sequence). The CDR3 protein is CSARGDRGTAYEQYF.

The chain is built from TRBV5-5 and TRBJ2-1; the TRBD2 assignment by TCRdb is unverifiable without DNA. The CDR3 spans 18 residues. Germline CDR1 is SGHKS and CDR2 is YYEKEE (reference sequence). The CDR3 here is CASSLASGRAAGYNEQFF. Together with reference TRBV5-5 and TRBJ2-1, the CDR3 gives the full variable domain: DAGVTQSPTHLIKTRGQQVTLRCSPISGHKSVSWYQQVLGQGPQFIFQYYEKEERGRGNFPDRFSARQFPNYSSELNVNALLLGDSALYLCASSLASGRAAGYNEQFFGPGTRLTVL.

The gene calls are TRBV3-1 and TRBJ1-2; TCRdb's D call of TRBD1 is untestable without DNA. The germline V gene has CDR1 LGHDT and CDR2 YNNKEL (reference sequence). CDR3 size: 16 residues. CDR3 loop: CASSEPVGQGAWGYTF.

The chain combines TRBV10-3 with TRBJ1-2. The germline gives CDR1 ENHRY, CDR2 SYGVKD. This CDR3 has 15 residues. CDR3 sequence: CAISESTDIGYGYTF.

This chain links TRBV28 with TRBJ2-6; lacking DNA, the TRBD1 call made by TCRdb goes unchecked. The CDR3 consists of 19 residues. CDR1 and CDR2 (germline): MDHEN, SYDVKM. The CDR3 spells CASSFPPKTATSGANVLTF. Drawing the rest from reference TRBV28 and TRBJ2-6, the complete variable domain is DVKVTQSSRYLVKRTGEKVFLECVQDMDHENMFWYRQDPGLGLRLIYFSYDVKMKEKGDIPEGYSVSREKKERFSLILESASTNQTSMYLCASSFPPKTATSGANVLTFGAGSRLTVL.

V usage is TRBV18 and J usage is TRBJ2-5; TCRdb proposes TRBD1, but this gene call is untestable without DNA. The CDR3 extends over 14 amino acids. Germline V gives CDR1 KGHSH, CDR2 LQKENI. CDR3 amino acids: CASSPRQGEETQYF.

The rearrangement joins TRBV20-1 to TRBJ2-2; the TCRdb D gene call, TRBD2, has no DNA to confirm it. The CDR3 covers 16 residues. Germline CDR1 and CDR2: DFQATT and SNEGSKA (reference sequence). This CDR3 reads CSARPLGGRGAGELFF.

The CDR3 sequence: CASSYTVAGGPNNEQFF. The V and J genes are TRBV6-2 or TRBV6-3 and TRBJ2-1; TCRdb indicates TRBD2, and absent DNA this call remains unverified. The CDR3 has 17 residues. The germline V gene has CDR1 MNHEY and CDR2 SVGEGT.

This chain links TRBV7-8 with TRBJ2-5; TCRdb calls TRBD2, which cannot be checked without DNA. From germline, CDR1 is SGHVS and CDR2 FQNEAQ. The CDR3 runs 16 residues. CDR3 amino acids: CASSLRRVLRRETQYF.

V and J are TRBV2 and TRBJ1-5. Germline CDR1 is SNHLY and CDR2 is FYNNEI. The CDR3 is 16 amino acids. CDR3 region: CASSEGNGRSNQPQHF.

The chain is built from TRBV24-1 and TRBJ2-2; TCRdb calls TRBD1, which cannot be checked without DNA. The length of the CDR3 is 16 residues. CDR1 and CDR2 from the germline V gene are KGHDR and SFDVKD. CDR3 protein: CATSDPLGGESGELFF.

The chain combines TRBV15 with TRBJ1-5. The CDR3 has 15 amino acids. The germline V gene has CDR1 LNHNV and CDR2 YYDKDF (reference sequence). The CDR3 spells CATSREKASNQPQHF.

The CDR3 spells CASSQTAGGGGEKLFF. The rearrangement joins TRBV4-2 to TRBJ1-4; with no DNA, the TCRdb D assignment of TRBD1 cannot be verified. The CDR3 has 16 residues. Germline assignment: CDR1 LGHNA and CDR2 YNFKEQ.

The chain links TRBV10-3 to TRBJ1-1; TCRdb's assignment of TRBD1 cannot be checked, as there is no DNA. Germline lookup yields CDR1 ENHRY and CDR2 SYGVKD. The CDR3 sequence is 14 residues long. The CDR3: CAISRWTGDTEAFF.

V usage is TRBV30 and J usage is TRBJ2-1; TCRdb selects TRBD2, and the lack of DNA leaves this call unchecked. The CDR3 totals 15 residues. CDR1 is GTSNPN, CDR2 SVGIG, per germline (reference sequence). The CDR3 sequence: CAWVPSSGYYNEQFF.

V gene TRBV7-6 combines with J gene TRBJ1-4. The CDR3 consists of 13 residues. Germline V gene lookup returns CDR1 SGHVS and CDR2 FNYEAQ. The CDR3 reads CASSFGVSEKLFF.

This chain uses TRBV7-7 with TRBJ1-2. The CDR3 totals 13 residues. Germline V gene sequence: CDR1 SSHAT, CDR2 FNYEAQ (reference sequence). CDR3: CASSLRGTNGYTF.

V usage is TRBV5-1 and J usage is TRBJ2-3; TCRdb selects TRBD2, and the lack of DNA leaves this call unchecked. This CDR3 has 17 amino acids. Looked up from germline, CDR1 is SGHRS and CDR2 is YFSETQ. Here the CDR3 reads CASSLAAGGSDTDTQYF.

This rearrangement joins TRBV4-1 to TRBJ2-5; the D call of TRBD2 rests on TCRdb alone, since no DNA is present to check it. This CDR3 is 16 amino acids long. The germline V gene encodes CDR1 MGHRA and CDR2 YSYEKL. The CDR3 spells CASSQEAGSVQETQYF.

The J gene is TRBJ1-2, the V gene TRBV24-1. The CDR3 runs to 14 residues. Germline CDR1 KGHDR, CDR2 SFDVKD. CDR3 sequence reads: CATSEDGRSYGYTF.

CDR3 region: CASSVGVSGVGYEQFF. This chain connects TRBV9 to TRBJ2-1; TCRdb's D call of TRBD2 is untestable without DNA. The CDR3 extends over 16 amino acids. Germline V gene sequence: CDR1 SGDLS, CDR2 YYNGEE.

This chain uses TRBV18 with TRBJ1-1. The CDR3 covers 13 residues. Germline values: CDR1 KGHSH, CDR2 LQKENI. CDR3 residues: CASSVRENTEAFF.

V usage is TRBV5-1 and J usage is TRBJ1-1. The CDR3 is 15 amino acids. Looked up from germline, CDR1 is SGHRS and CDR2 is YFSETQ. The CDR3 spells CASSLGHSLNTEAFF.

The CDR3 loop reads CASSQSSGLANNEQFF. The chain couples TRBV4-2 to TRBJ2-1; the D gene TCRdb calls, TRBD2, cannot be checked with no DNA. The germline V gene has CDR1 LGHNA and CDR2 YNFKEQ. This CDR3 has 16 amino acids.

The V gene is TRBV25-1, the J gene TRBJ1-1; TCRdb's D gene call, TRBD1, goes unchecked for lack of DNA. This CDR3 comprises 16 residues. Germline CDR1 and CDR2: MGHDK and SYGVNS. The CDR3 reads CASSEGTGGYGTEAFF. The full variable domain, with the rest looked up from reference TRBV25-1 and TRBJ1-1, is EADIYQTPRYLVIGTGKKITLECSQTMGHDKMYWYQQDPGMELHLIHYSYGVNSTEKGDLSSESTVSRIRTEHFPLTLESARPSHTSQYLCASSEGTGGYGTEAFFGQGTRLTVV.

The chain combines TRBV7-6 with TRBJ2-1; TCRdb's D gene call, TRBD2, goes unchecked for lack of DNA. Germline CDR1 reads SGHVS; CDR2 reads FNYEAQ. The CDR3 totals 13 residues. The CDR3 region is CASSPERSNEQFF. The entire variable domain, with the rest obtained from reference TRBV7-6 and TRBJ2-1, is as follows: GAGVSQSPRYKVTKRGQDVALRCDPISGHVSLYWYRQALGQGPEFLTYFNYEAQQDKSGLPNDRFSAERPEGSISTLTIQRTEQRDSAMYRCASSPERSNEQFFGPGTRLTVL.

The chain links TRBV27 to TRBJ2-1; the D gene TCRdb calls, TRBD1, cannot be checked with no DNA. Germline CDR1 and CDR2: MNHEY and SMNVEV (reference sequence). There are 14 residues in the CDR3. This CDR3 reads CASSRSGSYNEQFF.